Listed below are T cell receptor beta chains from one sample, sequenced in a study of T-cell reconstitution after alpha-beta-depleted transplantation in children. TCRdb reprocessed the PCR reads with MiXCR, giving one entry per CDR3 protein. The sample consists of around 400,000 distinct CDR3 sequences, roughly 11% of them appearing once. The specimen was PBMCs from the stem cell graft donor, collected from the stem cell graft. The receptors derive from a human donor who donated a stem cell graft to a child with acute myeloid leukemia. Both conserved end residues are part of each CDR3. A D gene is named only where the DNA matches it firmly. Part of the rows lack a size; the others show once, few, many or a class for expanded clones.

TRBJ2-2	.	20	few	TRBV6-4	TGTGCCAGCAGTGTGTCGAGGGGTAGAGCAGGTCCAGCGAGCACCGGGGAGCTGTTTTTT	CASSVSRGRAGPASTGELFF
TRBJ2-1	.	12	many	TRBV7-2	TGTGCCAGCAGCTCCACATCCCATGAGCAGTTCTTC	CASSSTSHEQFF
TRBJ2-1	TRBD2	17	.	TRBV20-1	TGCAGTGCTAGCTCCGGGACTAGCGAATCCCCTAGCCATGAGCAGTTCTTC	CSASSGTSESPSHEQFF
TRBJ2-1	TRBD1	15	.	TRBV7-9	TGTGCCAGCAGCTTTACAGGGGTTGGAGGCAATGAGCAGTTCTTC	CASSFTGVGGNEQFF
TRBJ2-5	TRBD2	16	.	TRBV20-1	TGCAGTGCTAGAGATGGGGGGGTCGGTAGGGAGGTGACCCAGTACTTC	CSARDGGVGREVTQYF
TRBJ2-1	.	15	.	TRBV12-3/TRBV12-4	TGTGCCAGCAGCCCCACTTGGGGCGCCCACAATGAGCAGTTCTTC	CASSPTWGAHNEQFF
TRBJ1-2	.	15	many	TRBV30	TGTGCCTGGAAACACCCGTCCAGGGCCCTCTATGGCTACACCTTC	CAWKHPSRALYGYTF
TRBJ2-3	TRBD2	15	few	TRBV7-2	TGTGCCAGCAGTTCGACTAGCGGGAGGGCAGATACGCAGTATTTT	CASSSTSGRADTQYF
TRBJ2-3	.	12	many	TRBV29-1	TGCAGCGCGGTAGCTAGCACAGATACGCAGTATTTT	CSAVASTDTQYF
TRBJ2-7	TRBD2	14	.	TRBV7-8	TGTGCCAGCAGCTCCAGACTAGCTGCCTACGAGCAGTACTTC	CASSSRLAAYEQYF
TRBJ2-5	TRBD1	16	.	TRBV5-1	TGCGCCAGCAGCGGGTTGGGACAGGGGTCTTTCGAGACCCAGTACTTC	CASSGLGQGSFETQYF
TRBJ2-5	TRBD2	15	.	TRBV7-6	TGTGCCAGCCCGGGCCCCGGGAGGAGTGAAGAGACCCAGTACTTC	CASPGPGRSEETQYF
TRBJ2-3	.	14	.	TRBV4-1	TGCGCCAGCAGCCTGGGAGTACCACCAGATACGCAGTATTTT	CASSLGVPPDTQYF
TRBJ2-5	.	15	few	TRBV25-1	TGTGCCAGCAGTGAATTTGGGGGGATCCAAGAGACCCAGTACTTC	CASSEFGGIQETQYF
TRBJ2-3	TRBD2	18	.	TRBV4-3	TGCGCCAGCAGCCAAGATTTTACTAGCGGGAGTACACCAGATACGCAGTATTTT	CASSQDFTSGSTPDTQYF
TRBJ1-4	.	14	few	TRBV20-1	TGCAGTGCTAGCCCCGGGGGGACTAATGAAAAACTGTTTTTT	CSASPGGTNEKLFF